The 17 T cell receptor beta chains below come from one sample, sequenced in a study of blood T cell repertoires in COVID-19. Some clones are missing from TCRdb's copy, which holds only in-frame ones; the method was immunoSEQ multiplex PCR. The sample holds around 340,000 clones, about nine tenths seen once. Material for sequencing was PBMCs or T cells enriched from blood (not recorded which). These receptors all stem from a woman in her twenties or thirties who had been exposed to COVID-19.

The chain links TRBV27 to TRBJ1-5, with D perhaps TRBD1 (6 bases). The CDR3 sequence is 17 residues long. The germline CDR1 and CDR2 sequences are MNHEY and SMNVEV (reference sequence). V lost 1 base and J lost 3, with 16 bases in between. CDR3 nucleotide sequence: TGTGCCAGCAGTTTATTGGGGGTCAGGGGAAACAATCAGCCCCAGCATTTT. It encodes CASSLLGVRGNNQPQHF.

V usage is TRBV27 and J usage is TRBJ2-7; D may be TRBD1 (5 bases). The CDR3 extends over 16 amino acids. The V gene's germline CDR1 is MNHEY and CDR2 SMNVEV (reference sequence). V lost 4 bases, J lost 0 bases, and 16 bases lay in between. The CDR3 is CASSSPPTAPSYEQYF. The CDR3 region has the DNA TGTGCCAGCAGTTCTCCACCGACAGCCCCCTCCTACGAGCAGTACTTC.

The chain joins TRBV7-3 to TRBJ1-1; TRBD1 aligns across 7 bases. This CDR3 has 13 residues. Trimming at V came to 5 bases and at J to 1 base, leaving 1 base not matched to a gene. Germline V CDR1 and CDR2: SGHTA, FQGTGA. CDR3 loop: CASSGQANTEAFF. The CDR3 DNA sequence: TGTGCCAGCAGCGGACAGGCGAACACTGAAGCTTTCTTT.

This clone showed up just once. CDR3 sequence reads: CASSYPSLRLAGAQEETQYF. CDR3 in DNA: TGCGCCAGCAGCTACCCATCTTTAAGACTAGCGGGGGCACAAGAAGAGACCCAGTACTTC. The V and J genes are TRBV5-1 and TRBJ2-5; 12 nucleotides line up with TRBD2. Losses at the gene ends were 3 bases for V and 3 bases for J; bases not matched to a gene: 18. The CDR3 runs 20 residues. Germline lookup yields CDR1 SGHRS and CDR2 YFSETQ.

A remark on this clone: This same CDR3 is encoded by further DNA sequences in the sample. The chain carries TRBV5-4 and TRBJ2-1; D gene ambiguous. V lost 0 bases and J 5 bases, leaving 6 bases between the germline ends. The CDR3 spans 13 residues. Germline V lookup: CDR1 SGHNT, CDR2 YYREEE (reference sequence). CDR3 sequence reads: CASSLDRNNEQFF. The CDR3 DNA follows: TGTGCCAGCAGCTTGGACAGAAACAATGAGCAGTTCTTC.

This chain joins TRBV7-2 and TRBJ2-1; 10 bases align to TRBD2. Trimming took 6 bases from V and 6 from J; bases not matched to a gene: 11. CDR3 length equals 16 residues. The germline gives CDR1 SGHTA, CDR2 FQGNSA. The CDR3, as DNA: TGTGCCAGCAGTCTTAGCGGGAGGACCGAAATCAATGAGCAGTTCTTC. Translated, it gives CASSLSGRTEINEQFF.

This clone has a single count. CDR3 nucleotide sequence: TGTGCCAGCAGTTACTCGATTAATGAGCGGGATACGCAGTATTTT. Protein: CASSYSINERDTQYF. This sequence joins TRBV6-5 and TRBJ2-3; possible D gene TRBD2, 5 bases. Germline values: CDR1 MNHEY, CDR2 SVGAGI. The CDR3 length is 15 residues. The V end was cut by 0 bases, the J end by 6 bases, with 13 bases between.

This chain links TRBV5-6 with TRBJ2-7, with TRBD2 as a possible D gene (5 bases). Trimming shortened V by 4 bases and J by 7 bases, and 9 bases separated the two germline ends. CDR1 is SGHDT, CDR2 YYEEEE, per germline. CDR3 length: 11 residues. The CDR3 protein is CASSVTGEQYF. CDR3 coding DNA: TGTGCCAGCAGCGTGACGGGGGAGCAGTACTTC.

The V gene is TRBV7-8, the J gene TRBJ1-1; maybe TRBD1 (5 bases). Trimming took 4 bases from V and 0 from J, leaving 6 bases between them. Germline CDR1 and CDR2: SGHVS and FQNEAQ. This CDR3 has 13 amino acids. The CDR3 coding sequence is TGTGCCAGCAGCTCGACAGTGAACACTGAAGCTTTCTTT. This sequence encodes CASSSTVNTEAFF.

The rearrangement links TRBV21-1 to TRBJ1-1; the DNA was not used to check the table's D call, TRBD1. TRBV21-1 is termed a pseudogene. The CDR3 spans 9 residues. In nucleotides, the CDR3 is TGTGCCACCCGACAGGGTGGATTCTTT. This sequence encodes CATRQGGFF.

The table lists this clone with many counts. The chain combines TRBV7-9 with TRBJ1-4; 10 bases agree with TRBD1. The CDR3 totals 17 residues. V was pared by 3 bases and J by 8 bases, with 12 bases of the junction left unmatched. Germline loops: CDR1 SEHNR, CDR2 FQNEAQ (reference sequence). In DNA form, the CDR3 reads TGTGCCAGCAGCTTGAAACCCCCGGGACAGGGGAGGGAAAAACTGTTTTTT. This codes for CASSLKPPGQGREKLFF.

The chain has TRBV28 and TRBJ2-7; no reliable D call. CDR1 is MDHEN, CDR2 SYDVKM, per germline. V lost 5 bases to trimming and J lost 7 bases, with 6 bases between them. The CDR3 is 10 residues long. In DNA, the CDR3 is TGTGCCAGCAGTCGAGGAGAGCAGTACTTC. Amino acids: CASSRGEQYF.

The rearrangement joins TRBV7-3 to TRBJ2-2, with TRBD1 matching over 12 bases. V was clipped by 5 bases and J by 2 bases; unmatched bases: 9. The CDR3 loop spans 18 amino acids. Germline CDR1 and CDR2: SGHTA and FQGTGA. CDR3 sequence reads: CASSQRDRGRRNTGELFF. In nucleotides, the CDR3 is TGTGCCAGCAGCCAGAGGGACAGGGGGCGTAGAAACACCGGGGAGCTGTTTTTT.

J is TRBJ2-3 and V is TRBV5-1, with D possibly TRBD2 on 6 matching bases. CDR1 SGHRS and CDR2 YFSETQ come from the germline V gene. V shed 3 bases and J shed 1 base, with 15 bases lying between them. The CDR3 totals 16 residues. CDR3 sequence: CASSSGTDAGTDTQYF. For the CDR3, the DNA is TGCGCCAGCAGCTCCGGGACTGATGCAGGCACAGATACGCAGTATTTT.

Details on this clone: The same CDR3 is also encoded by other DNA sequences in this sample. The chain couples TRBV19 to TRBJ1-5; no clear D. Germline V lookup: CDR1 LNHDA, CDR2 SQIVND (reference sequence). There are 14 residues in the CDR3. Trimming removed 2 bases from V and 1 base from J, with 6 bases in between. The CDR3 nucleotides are TGTGCCAGTAGTATACGAGGGAGCAATCAGCCCCAGCATTTT. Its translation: CASSIRGSNQPQHF.

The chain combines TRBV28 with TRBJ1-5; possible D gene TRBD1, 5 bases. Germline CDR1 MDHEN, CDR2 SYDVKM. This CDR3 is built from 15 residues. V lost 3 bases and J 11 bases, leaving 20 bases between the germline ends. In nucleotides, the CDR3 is TGTGCCAGCAGTTTTCCCACAGGTGGGTTTACGACCCAGCATTTT. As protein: CASSFPTGGFTTQHF.

The chain's CDR3 is CASSLIHAVLAGGPYEQYF. The CDR3 region has the DNA TGTGCCAGCAGTTTGATCCACGCAGTGCTAGCGGGAGGGCCATACGAGCAGTACTTC. The chain couples TRBV28 to TRBJ2-7; TRBD2 matches 12 bases. The CDR3 loop spans 19 amino acids. CDR1 and CDR2 (germline): MDHEN, SYDVKM. Trimming at V came to 3 bases and at J to 4 bases, leaving 16 bases not matched to a gene.